This T cell receptor beta chain stems from a study of regulatory T cells in long-lasting Graves disease. To make TCR beta libraries, researchers used iRepertoire HTBI primers and Arm-PCR of CDR3 regions. TCRdb redid the calling of the multiplex PCR reads with MiXCR, one entry per CDR3 protein. Here the sample spans a few hundred thousand distinct CDR3 sequences, 12% being singletons. Overall study findings and caveats: The researchers studied only peripheral blood, not thyroid tissue. Newly diagnosed Graves' patients had higher TCR diversity than persistent ones.

Time point defined: newly diagnosed GD, antithyroid drugs for less than 3 months. Extracted RNA from PBMCs served as the source of the TCR library. Peripheral blood, about 9 milliliters of it, was drawn into EDTA tubes. Germline V gene lookup returns CDR1 LNHDA and CDR2 SQIVND (reference sequence). The CDR3 extends over 16 amino acids. J lost 5 bases, V lost 3 bases, and 10 bases had no gene match. As regards this clonotype: What it binds is unknown.

These same records also appear under a second study, on T cells in Graves' hyperthyroidism and ophthalmopathy. From that study: Ophthalmopathy stood apart from stable hyperthyroidism in a 13 V-J model.

Sample: peripheral blood mononuclear cells (PBMCs), taken at new diagnosis, from a patient treated with antithyroid drugs. This sequence originates from a woman aged 18 to 35 with Graves disease. The chain couples TRBV19 to TRBJ1-5, with 7 bases lining up with TRBD1. The CDR3 here is CASSIPRGQAYQPQHF. For the CDR3, the DNA is TGTGCCAGTAGTATTCCCCGTGGACAGGCGTATCAGCCCCAGCATTTT.